The rows below give T cell receptor beta chains drawn from one sample of a study of a mutant IDH1 vaccine in newly diagnosed glioma. Using immunoSEQ multiplex PCR, the repertoire was profiled, and TCRdb retains in-frame clones only, with some absent. The profile shows about 56,000 clones, around 83% of them singletons. These receptors lack a known antigen. The material was PBMCs, obtained from a glioma patient whose treatment included an IDH1 peptide vaccine. The receptor source for this set is a woman between 50 and 59 years old with glioma. CDR3s include the opening cysteine and the closing phenylalanine or tryptophan. A D gene is named only where the DNA matches it firmly. Expanded clones are given a class, and other clones once, few, many or no size at all.

v_gene	j_gene	d_gene	abundance	CDR3nt	CDR3aa
TRBV5-4	TRBJ2-1	TRBD1	.	TGTGCCAGCAGCGGTGGGACAGCCGACCCGTTCTTC	CASSGGTADPFF
TRBV7-9	TRBJ1-4	TRBD1	.	TGTGCCAGCAGCCCAGCGACAGGGCCTAATGAAAAACTGTTTTTT	CASSPATGPNEKLFF
TRBV7-2	TRBJ2-2	.	.	TGTGCCAGCAGCCCACTCCGAGGCAGCAACACCGGGGAGCTGTTTTTT	CASSPLRGSNTGELFF
TRBV6-6	TRBJ1-3	.	once	TGTGCCAGCAGTTACCGTAGGGAGGGAAACACCATATATTTT	CASSYRREGNTIYF
TRBV4-3	TRBJ2-1	.	.	TGCGCCAGCAGCCAAACCCCGGGTCCGCAGTTCTTC	CASSQTPGPQFF
TRBV5-6	TRBJ2-5	TRBD2	once	TGTGCCAGCAGCTTGAGGGTCTCAGCGGGGGCTGGGGAGACCCAGTACTTC	CASSLRVSAGAGETQYF
TRBV7-2	TRBJ1-3	.	.	TGTGCCAGCAGCTTAGCGGGGCCCAGCGAAAACACCATATATTTT	CASSLAGPSENTIYF
TRBV5-1	TRBJ2-7	TRBD2	.	TGCGCCAGCAGCTTGGTCAGCGGGGGGGCCTACGAGCAGTACTTC	CASSLVSGGAYEQYF
TRBV6-5	TRBJ1-4	TRBD1	.	TGTGCCAGCAGCGAGGGGGACAGGGGAGGAAAACTGTTTTTT	CASSEGDRGGKLFF
TRBV6-6	TRBJ2-7	.	.	TGTGCCAGCAGTTACGAGGGGGGATTGGGCGAGCAGTACTTC	CASSYEGGLGEQYF
TRBV7-8	TRBJ1-2	.	.	TGTGCCAGCAGCGAGGGGTCTAACTATGGCTACACCTTC	CASSEGSNYGYTF
TRBV30	TRBJ2-2	.	.	TGTGCCTGGAGCGGACACAACACCGGGGAGCTGTTTTTT	CAWSGHNTGELFF
TRBV5-4	TRBJ2-5	.	.	TGTGCCAGCAGCTTGGAGCACCGGCGGGGGACCCAGTACTTC	CASSLEHRRGTQYF
TRBV5-6	TRBJ1-3	.	.	TGTGCCAGCAGCTTCGGCTCTGGAAACACCATATATTTT	CASSFGSGNTIYF
TRBV4-1	TRBJ2-4	TRBD2	.	TGCGCCAGCAGCCAAACTCTAGCGGGGGGGCTGGACATTCAGTACTTC	CASSQTLAGGLDIQYF
TRBV5-4	TRBJ1-2	TRBD1	.	TGTGCCAGCAGCTCCGGGACAGGGGATGTCTATGGCTACACCTTC	CASSSGTGDVYGYTF
TRBV5-1	TRBJ1-1	TRBD1	.	TGCGCCAGCAGCCTACTAGACAGGGTGAGACCTGAAGCTTTCTTT	CASSLLDRVRPEAFF
TRBV7-2	TRBJ2-7	.	.	TGTGCCAGCAGCTTAGTTCAGGGGAAAAAGACCTACGAGCAGTACTTC	CASSLVQGKKTYEQYF
TRBV6-5	TRBJ1-1	TRBD1	.	TGTGCCAGCAGTCCGCCGACAGGGCTGAACACTGAAGCTTTCTTT	CASSPPTGLNTEAFF
TRBV11-2	TRBJ2-7	.	few	TGTGCCAGCAGACCCACAGGAGCCTACGAGCAGTACTTC	CASRPTGAYEQYF
TRBV6-5	TRBJ1-6	.	few	TGTGCCAGCAGTTACTCACGGCGAGGGGATTCACCCCTCCACTTT	CASSYSRRGDSPLHF
TRBV10-3	TRBJ1-2	.	once	TGTGCCATCAGTGACCTCGTCCAGTACTCATCGGAAGGCTACACCTTC	CAISDLVQYSSEGYTF
TRBV18	TRBJ1-1	.	.	TGTGCCAGCTCACCGTCAGTTCTGAGGGACACTGAAGCTTTCTTT	CASSPSVLRDTEAFF
TRBV4-1	TRBJ1-1	.	few	TGCGCCAGCATGACCCACACTGAAGCTTTCTTT	CASMTHTEAFF
TRBV5-1	TRBJ2-7	.	few	TGCGCCAGCATTTCGGACAACTCAAGGGACGAGCAGTACTTC	CASISDNSRDEQYF
TRBV29-1	TRBJ1-2	.	.	TGCAGCGTTTATGGACAGCACTTTGTTTCTAACTATGGCTACACCTTC	CSVYGQHFVSNYGYTF
TRBV14	TRBJ2-5	TRBD1	.	TGTGCCAGCAGCCCCCGGGACAGATCATCCTACTTGGAGACCCAGTACTTC	CASSPRDRSSYLETQYF
TRBV5-1	TRBJ1-1	.	.	TGCGCCAGCAGCTTGGAGGGTCTAGGGACACCTGGCACTGAAGCTTTCTTT	CASSLEGLGTPGTEAFF
TRBV27	TRBJ1-1	.	.	TGTGCCAGCAGGCGGCGGGGGGACACTGAAGCTTTCTTT	CASRRRGDTEAFF
TRBV7-8	TRBJ1-1	TRBD1	.	TGTGCCAGCAGCTCGAGAGGACAGGAGTCCCCTGAAGCTTTCTTT	CASSSRGQESPEAFF
TRBV4-1	TRBJ1-5	.	.	TGCGCCAGCAGCCAAGACCGCCGGGTCAATCTCAATCAGCCCCAGCATTTT	CASSQDRRVNLNQPQHF
TRBV27	TRBJ2-7	TRBD1	.	TGTGCCAGCAGTTTACTTACGGGACAGGGGGCAAACGAGCAGTACTTC	CASSLLTGQGANEQYF
TRBV5-1	TRBJ2-5	.	.	TGCGCCAGCAGCTTGGAGGCGCTTTTAGAGACCCAGTACTTC	CASSLEALLETQYF
TRBV5-4	TRBJ2-2	.	.	TGTGCCAGCAGCCCGCGCCTGGGACACGATACCGGGGAGCTGTTTTTT	CASSPRLGHDTGELFF
TRBV7-3	TRBJ2-3	TRBD2	.	TGTGCCAGCAGCCCCATAGCTCGGACTAGTGGCGCAGATACGCAGTATTTT	CASSPIARTSGADTQYF
TRBV9	TRBJ2-7	.	.	TGTGCCAGCAGCGTAGCTGGTCAGGGTCCCTACGAGCAGTACTTC	CASSVAGQGPYEQYF
TRBV6-5	TRBJ1-4	.	.	TGTGCCAGCAGTTACTCGCAGGGACTTGAAAAACTGTTTTTT	CASSYSQGLEKLFF
TRBV7-9	TRBJ2-7	TRBD1	.	TGTGCCAGCAGCCTTAAAGACAGGGGTATACACGAGCAGTACTTC	CASSLKDRGIHEQYF
TRBV6-6	TRBJ2-4	.	.	TGTGCCAGCAGTTACAGCGTAGAAGTTCAGTACTTC	CASSYSVEVQYF
TRBV19	TRBJ1-2	.	once	TGTGCCAGTAGTCCTCGCTCCACGGGGGCGCGGGGCTATGGCTACACCTTC	CASSPRSTGARGYGYTF
TRBV5-6	TRBJ2-3	TRBD2	.	TGTGCCAGCAGCTTGGTGGTAACTAGCGGGGGGACAGATACGCAGTATTTT	CASSLVVTSGGTDTQYF
TRBV5-1	TRBJ2-7	TRBD1	.	TGCGCCAGCAGCTTGGCGGGACAGACCTACGAGCAGTACTTC	CASSLAGQTYEQYF
TRBV29-1	TRBJ1-1	.	.	TGCAGCGTAGGGATCATGAACACTGAAGCTTTCTTT	CSVGIMNTEAFF
TRBV7-9	TRBJ2-7	TRBD2	.	TGTGCCAGCAGCTTGGGACTAGCGGGGGACTCCTACGAGCAGTACTTC	CASSLGLAGDSYEQYF
TRBV30	TRBJ2-7	.	.	TGTGCCTGGAGTAGTAGGGCGTGGGAGCAGTACTTC	CAWSSRAWEQYF